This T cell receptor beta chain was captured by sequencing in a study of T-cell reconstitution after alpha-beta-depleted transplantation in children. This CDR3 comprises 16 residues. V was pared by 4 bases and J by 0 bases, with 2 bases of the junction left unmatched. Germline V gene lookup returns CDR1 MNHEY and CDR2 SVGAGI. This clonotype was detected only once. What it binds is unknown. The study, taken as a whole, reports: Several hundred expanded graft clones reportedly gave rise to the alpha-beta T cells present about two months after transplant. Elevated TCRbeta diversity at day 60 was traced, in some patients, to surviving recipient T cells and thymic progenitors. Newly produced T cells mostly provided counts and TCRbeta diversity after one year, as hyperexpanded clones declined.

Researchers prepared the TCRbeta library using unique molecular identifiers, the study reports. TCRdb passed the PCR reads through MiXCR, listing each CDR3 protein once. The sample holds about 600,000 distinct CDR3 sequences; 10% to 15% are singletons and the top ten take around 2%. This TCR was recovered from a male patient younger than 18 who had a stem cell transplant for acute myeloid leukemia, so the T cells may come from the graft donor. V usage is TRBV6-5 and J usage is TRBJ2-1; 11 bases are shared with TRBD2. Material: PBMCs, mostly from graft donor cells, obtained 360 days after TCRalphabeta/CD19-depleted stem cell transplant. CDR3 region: CASSWGLADSYNEQFF. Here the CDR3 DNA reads TGTGCCAGCAGTTGGGGACTAGCGGACTCCTACAATGAGCAGTTCTTC.